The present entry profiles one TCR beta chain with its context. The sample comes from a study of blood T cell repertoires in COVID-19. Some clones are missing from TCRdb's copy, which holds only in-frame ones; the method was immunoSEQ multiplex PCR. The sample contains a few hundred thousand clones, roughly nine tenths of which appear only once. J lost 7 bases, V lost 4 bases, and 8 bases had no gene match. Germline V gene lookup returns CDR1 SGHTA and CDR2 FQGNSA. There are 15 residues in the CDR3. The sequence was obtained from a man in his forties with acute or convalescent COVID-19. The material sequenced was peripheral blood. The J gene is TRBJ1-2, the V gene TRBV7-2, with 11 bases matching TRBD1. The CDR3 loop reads CASSSWTGGTFGYTF. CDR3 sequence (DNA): TGTGCCAGCAGCTCTTGGACAGGGGGCACATTTGGCTACACCTTC.